Shown below are 15 T cell receptor beta chains from a single sample sequenced in a study of blood T cell repertoires in COVID-19. The repertoire was sequenced with immunoSEQ multiplex PCR; TCRdb's copy has only in-frame clones and lacks some. The sample yields 110,000 to 150,000 clones, about four fifths seen once. The sample taken for sequencing was peripheral blood. Receptors were obtained from a human donor in a cohort sampled during active COVID-19.

The genes are TRBV6-4 and TRBJ2-3; TRBD2 might be the D (5 bases). This CDR3 is 14 amino acids long. The V gene's germline CDR1 is MRHNA and CDR2 SNTAGT. V lost 2 bases and J 1 base, leaving 7 bases between the germline ends. The chain's CDR3 is CASSDSGGTDTQYF. DNA for the CDR3: TGTGCCAGCAGTGACAGCGGCGGCACAGATACGCAGTATTTT.

To note about this clone: The junction differs from germline at one of its ends, possibly a read error. This sequence joins TRBV7-9 and TRBJ1-1; 7 nucleotides align to TRBD1. In germline, CDR1 is SEHNR, CDR2 FQNEAQ (reference sequence). There are 11 residues in the CDR3. The CDR3 region has the DNA TGTGCCAGCAGGGTACAGGGGCCCTCGGTCTTT. Encoded protein: CASRVQGPSVF.

The gene calls are TRBV7-9 and TRBJ2-7, with D perhaps TRBD1 (6 bases). Trimming removed 5 bases from V and 0 bases from J, with 14 bases in between. The CDR3 is 15 amino acids. CDR1 is SEHNR, CDR2 FQNEAQ, per germline (reference sequence). The CDR3, as DNA: TGTGCCAGCAGCAAAAATTCAGGGGCCTCCTACGAGCAGTACTTC. The encoded protein is CASSKNSGASYEQYF. Together with reference TRBV7-9 and TRBJ2-7, the CDR3 gives the full variable domain: DTGVSQNPRHKITKRGQNVTFRCDPISEHNRLYWYRQTLGQGPEFLTYFQNEAQLEKSRLLSDRFSAERPKGSFSTLEIQRTEQGDSAMYLCASSKNSGASYEQYFGPGTRLTVT.

This clone was found once. The chain joins TRBV5-1 to TRBJ2-3; 9 bases are shared with TRBD2. J lost 4 bases, V lost 1 base, and 7 bases had no gene match. Germline CDR1 is SGHRS and CDR2 is YFSETQ. This CDR3 is 16 amino acids long. In DNA form, the CDR3 reads TGCGCCAGCAGCTTGACGGCGGGAGGGGCGGCAGATACGCAGTATTTT. It codes for CASSLTAGGAADTQYF.

This chain joins TRBV6-5 and TRBJ2-5; D not certain. This CDR3 region has 16 residues. V gave up 3 bases and J gave up 1 base, with 15 bases separating them. CDR1 is MNHEY and CDR2 is SVGAGI in the germline V gene. The chain's CDR3 is CASSYSTINAQETQYF. For the CDR3, the DNA is TGTGCCAGCAGTTATTCGACAATAAACGCCCAAGAGACCCAGTACTTC.

This sequence joins TRBV29-1 and TRBJ2-7; weak D call: TRBD2 (6 bases). The V and J ends lost 6 bases and 5 bases respectively, with 14 bases between them. The CDR3 spans 12 residues. CDR1 is SQVTM, CDR2 ANQGSEA, per germline. CDR3 loop: CSVRAPGDEQYF. Here the CDR3 DNA reads TGCAGCGTCCGGGCCCCGGGGGACGAGCAGTACTTC.

The rearrangement joins TRBV5-4 to TRBJ1-2; D is undetermined. Germline V gene data show CDR1 as SGHNT and CDR2 as YYREEE (reference sequence). This CDR3 contains 14 residues. V lost 0 bases and J lost 1, with 7 bases in between. Written as DNA, the CDR3 is TGTGCCAGCAGCTTGGATCAGATTAACTATGGCTACACCTTC. Amino acid sequence: CASSLDQINYGYTF.

This clone was counted a few times. The chain joins TRBV9 to TRBJ2-3, with D perhaps matching TRBD2 (6 bases). Germline-derived CDR1 and CDR2 are SGDLS and YYNGEE. V was cut by 8 bases and J by 8 bases, with 21 bases left in between. The CDR3 consists of 14 residues. CDR3 sequence reads: CASTRDSTGRTQYF. CDR3 coding DNA: TGTGCCAGTACGCGGGACTCCACGGGACGTACGCAGTATTTT.

V usage is TRBV2 and J usage is TRBJ1-2, with D unclear. V lost 2 bases and J 8 bases, leaving 15 bases between the germline ends. The germline V gene has CDR1 SNHLY and CDR2 FYNNEI. The CDR3 runs to 14 residues. CDR3 nucleotides: TGTGCCAGCAGTGAACTCGGGGTATTGGGCGGCTACACCTTC. This sequence encodes CASSELGVLGGYTF.

V gene TRBV7-2 combines with J gene TRBJ2-3; D is unclear. This CDR3 is 11 amino acids long. Germline V gives CDR1 SGHTA, CDR2 FQGNSA. Trimming left V 5 bases short and J 7 bases short, with 7 bases between. The CDR3 DNA is TGTGCCAGCAGCCCCTCGTATACGCAGTATTTT. This codes for CASSPSYTQYF.

This chain connects TRBV18 to TRBJ2-5; D unclear. The V end lost 6 bases, the J end lost 0 bases, and 11 bases lay between the germline ends. Germline assignment: CDR1 KGHSH and CDR2 LQKENI. This CDR3 spans 14 amino acids. CDR3 region: CASSPSRDQETQYF. The CDR3 DNA sequence: TGTGCCAGCTCGCCGTCCCGGGACCAAGAGACCCAGTACTTC.

This chain connects TRBV4-1 to TRBJ2-3; 9 positions agree with TRBD2. The CDR3 runs to 16 residues. V was clipped by 1 base and J by 5 bases; unmatched bases: 7. Germline V gene sequence: CDR1 MGHRA, CDR2 YSYEKL. CDR3 coding DNA: TGCGCCAGCAGCCAAGCTGGGACTAGCCGGGTAGATACGCAGTATTTT. It yields the protein CASSQAGTSRVDTQYF.

This chain uses TRBV7-3 with TRBJ2-2, with 9 bases aligning to TRBD2. The CDR3 has 16 residues. The V segment lost 5 bases and the J segment 6 bases; nucleotides outside the gene matches: 10. CDR1 is SGHTA and CDR2 is FQGTGA in the germline V gene. CDR3 residues: CASSEIPGLASGELFF. CDR3 DNA: TGTGCCAGCAGCGAAATCCCGGGACTAGCATCCGGGGAGCTGTTTTTT.

The V gene is TRBV18, the J gene TRBJ1-4, with 10 bases matching TRBD1. CDR3 length: 20 amino acids. V was clipped by 4 bases and J by 3 bases; unmatched bases: 17. The germline gives CDR1 KGHSH, CDR2 LQKENI. CDR3 residues: CASSRNTPSGTGAPNEKLFF. CDR3 bases: TGTGCCAGCTCACGTAACACACCCTCCGGGACAGGGGCCCCTAATGAAAAACTGTTTTTT.

The table lists this clone with a count of one. The chain has TRBV18 and TRBJ2-1, with D perhaps TRBD2 (7 bases). The ends were cut back, 3 bases at V and 3 bases at J, with 9 bases in the middle. Germline V gene data show CDR1 as KGHSH and CDR2 as LQKENI. CDR3 length equals 14 residues. Here the CDR3 reads CASSPGGHYNEQFF. The DNA for the CDR3 is TGTGCCAGCTCACCCGGGGGGCACTACAATGAGCAGTTCTTC.